This entry describes one TCR beta chain. This record comes from a study of CDR3 diversity in severe acne. Trimming cost V 7 bases and J 2 bases; bases outside gene matches: 2. CDR1 and CDR2 (germline): SGHTA, FQGTGA. This CDR3 has 12 amino acids. TCRdb itself ran the PCR reads through MiXCR, one entry per CDR3 protein. Of almost 85,000 distinct CDR3 sequences in the sample, under 60% are singletons; the top ten hold 13% to 15%. This sequence joins TRBV7-3 and TRBJ2-7; 7 bases are shared with TRBD1. The TCR sequence derives from a male donor in good health, without acne. Input material: blood. The CDR3 sequence is CASKTGPYEQYF. The CDR3 DNA reads as TGTGCCAGCAAGACAGGGCCCTACGAGCAGTACTTC.